Listed below are T cell receptor beta chains from one sample, sequenced in a study of blood T cell repertoires in COVID-19. Sequencing was performed with immunoSEQ multiplex PCR; in TCRdb, only in-frame clones are kept and a portion is missing. The sample consists of about 190,000 clones, roughly 83% of them appearing once. Material for sequencing was PBMCs or T cells enriched from blood (not recorded which). These receptors were collected from a woman aged 25-40 years who had recovered from COVID-19. CDR3s include the opening cysteine and the closing phenylalanine or tryptophan. D genes are given only for firm matches. Rows may omit the clone size; those that give it use once, few, many or a size class.

-,TRBV15,-,TRBJ2-7,TGTGCCACCAGCAGAGAAGACAAATTCTACGAGCAGTACTTC,CATSREDKFYEQYF
-,TRBV28,-,TRBJ2-1,TGTGCCAGCAGTTTAAACTGGGGAGTCGGTGAGCAGTTCTTC,CASSLNWGVGEQFF
-,TRBV3-1/TRBV3-2,-,TRBJ1-4,TGTGCCAGCAGCTCTCTACAGCTGGGAGATGAAAAACTGTTTTTT,CASSSLQLGDEKLFF
-,TRBV12-3/TRBV12-4,-,TRBJ1-2,TGTGCCAGCAGCCCGGGACACAACTATGGCTACACCTTC,CASSPGHNYGYTF
-,TRBV5-1,TRBD1,TRBJ1-1,TGCGCCAGCAGCCCGGGACAGGGGGTGGGGAACACTGAAGCTTTCTTT,CASSPGQGVGNTEAFF
-,TRBV7-9,-,TRBJ1-1,TGTGCCAGCAGCTTTAAAGGGGGCACTGAAGCTTTCTTT,CASSFKGGTEAFF
once,TRBV30,-,TRBJ1-1,TGTGCCTGGAGTTTCACTTCGACAGGACACACTGAAGCTTTCTTT,CAWSFTSTGHTEAFF
-,TRBV10-3,-,TRBJ1-6,TGTGCCATCAGGGTCGGCAGGGCGGGATCACCCCTCCACTTT,CAIRVGRAGSPLHF
once,TRBV27,TRBD2,TRBJ2-7,TGTGCCAGCAGTGCAGCGGGAGGGCCCTACGAGCAGTACTTC,CASSAAGGPYEQYF
-,TRBV7-8,-,TRBJ1-2,TGTGCCAGCAGCTCACAGAGGTCAGGGTTGGGCTATGGCTACACCTTC,CASSSQRSGLGYGYTF
-,TRBV6-5,-,TRBJ2-1,TGTGCCAGCAGTTACATGGCTAGTCTCCCCAATGAGCAGTTCTTC,CASSYMASLPNEQFF
-,TRBV6-1,-,TRBJ1-1,TGTGCCAGCAGTGAGGGCAGAGTTAACACTGAAGCTTTCTTT,CASSEGRVNTEAFF
-,TRBV4-1,-,TRBJ1-2,TGCGCCAGCAGCCAACAACAGGGTAACTATGGCTACACCTTC,CASSQQQGNYGYTF
-,TRBV28,-,TRBJ1-6,TGTGCCAGCAATCGGGGGGGCTCACCCCTCCACTTT,CASNRGGSPLHF
-,TRBV5-6,-,TRBJ2-3,TGTGCCAGCAGCTTCCGGGACTCAGATACGCAGTATTTT,CASSFRDSDTQYF
-,TRBV13,-,TRBJ2-5,TGTGCCAGCAGCCCGATAACTAGCCCTAGGAAAGAGACCCAGTACTTC,CASSPITSPRKETQYF
-,TRBV18,TRBD1,TRBJ1-2,TGTGCCAGCTCACCACCGACAGGGGGCGCCGGCTATGGCTACACCTTC,CASSPPTGGAGYGYTF
-,TRBV28,TRBD1,TRBJ1-2,TGTGCCACCTTTGAACAGGGGGGCTATGGCTACACCTTC,CATFEQGGYGYTF
-,TRBV27,TRBD1,TRBJ1-2,TGTGCCAGCAGTCCCTCGACAGGGACGAACTATGGCTACACCTTC,CASSPSTGTNYGYTF
-,TRBV4-1,-,TRBJ1-4,TGCGCCAGCAGCCAACCATCCTTCGGGACTAATGAAAAACTGTTTTTT,CASSQPSFGTNEKLFF
-,TRBV14,TRBD2,TRBJ2-1,TGTGCCAGCAGCCAAGAATTGGGGTCGGGACTAGCGGGGGGCTTTTCCTACAATGAGCAGTTCTTC,CASSQELGSGLAGGFSYNEQFF
-,TRBV4-1,-,TRBJ1-2,TGCGCCAGCAGGCATCCCCCCCGGGGGAGAGATAACTATGGCTACACCTTC,CASRHPPRGRDNYGYTF
-,TRBV14,-,TRBJ1-2,TGTGCCAGCAGCCAAGTCGCTGGGGGCGGTGGTGGCTACACCTTC,CASSQVAGGGGGYTF
-,TRBV3-1/TRBV3-2,-,TRBJ1-5,TGTGCCAGCAGCCAAGATACGGGTTTTCAGCCCCAGCATTTT,CASSQDTGFQPQHF
-,TRBV5-4,-,TRBJ2-5,TGTGCCAGCAGCTTTCAGGGGGGTGGAGAGACCCAGTACTTC,CASSFQGGGETQYF
-,TRBV5-5,TRBD1,TRBJ1-2,TGTGCCAGCAGCTTGGAGGGGGCCAGGGCGGATGGCTACACCTTC,CASSLEGARADGYTF
-,TRBV28,-,TRBJ1-2,TGTGCCAGCAGTTTCCCCAGGGAATCAAAAGGCTACACCTTC,CASSFPRESKGYTF
-,TRBV10-1,-,TRBJ1-6,TGCGCCAGCAGTGAGGTGGTTACAGATGAATATAATTCACCCCTCCACTTT,CASSEVVTDEYNSPLHF
-,TRBV7-2,-,TRBJ1-1,TGTGCCAGCAGCTTCAGACAGGCGACCCACACTGAAGCTTTCTTT,CASSFRQATHTEAFF
-,TRBV18,TRBD1,TRBJ2-5,TGTGCCAGCTCCCTCGGACAGGGCACGCTGGAGACCCAGTACTTC,CASSLGQGTLETQYF
-,TRBV20-1,-,TRBJ1-1,TGCAGTGCTAGTCTTCTTAAGGGGGGGCGAGCTTTCTTT,CSASLLKGGRAFF
-,TRBV5-6,TRBD1,TRBJ1-1,TGTGCCAGCAGCTGGGGACAGTACACTGAAGCTTTCTTT,CASSWGQYTEAFF
once,TRBV6-2/TRBV6-3,TRBD2,TRBJ2-1,TGTGCCAGCAGTTACCTCCAAGCGGGGTCTTCCTACAATGAGCAGTTCTTC,CASSYLQAGSSYNEQFF
-,TRBV19,-,TRBJ1-1,TGTGCCAGTAGTAACAGGGTCATGAACACTGAAGCTTTCTTT,CASSNRVMNTEAFF
-,TRBV20-1,TRBD2,TRBJ2-1,TGCAGTGCTAGTACTAGCGGGAGGACCGGATACAATGAGCAGTTCTTC,CSASTSGRTGYNEQFF
-,TRBV5-1,-,TRBJ1-1,TGCGCCAGCAGCTTGGGCAGAGGAAACACTGAAGCTTTCTTT,CASSLGRGNTEAFF
-,TRBV4-1,TRBD2,TRBJ2-7,TGCGCCAGCAGCCATGTCCTGACTAGCGGGAGTTACGAGCAGTACTTC,CASSHVLTSGSYEQYF
-,TRBV5-8,-,TRBJ2-1,TGTGCCAGCAGCTTGACTTGGCAGTTCTTC,CASSLTWQFF
-,TRBV5-1,-,TRBJ1-5,TGCGCCAGCAGCTTGGCAGGGGTCTACAATCAGCCCCAGCATTTT,CASSLAGVYNQPQHF
-,TRBV30,-,TRBJ1-5,TGTGCCTGGAGTCAGACAGTAAGCAATCAGCCCCAGCATTTT,CAWSQTVSNQPQHF